Listed here are 20 T cell receptor beta chains from one sample, sequenced in a study of vaccination and CD4 T cells after COVID-19. Sequencing of the DNA from cultured CD4+ T cells was carried out with the Oncomine TCR Beta short-read assay. In TCRdb, the PCR reads were re-called with MiXCR into one record per CDR3 protein. This table has roughly 12,000 distinct CDR3 sequences, around 78% appearing once. Specified treatment: approximately 9-day PBMC culture with coronavirus spike peptide pools or control peptides (ViraFEST assay). No antigen has been assigned to these receptors. Specimen: CD4+ T cells from blood, cultured in vitro. These receptors all come from a human donor who had recovered from COVID-19.

This chain uses TRBV19 with TRBJ2-1, with 14 bases fitting TRBD2. CDR1 and CDR2 from the germline V gene are LNHDA and SQIVND (reference sequence). The junction had 6 bases not matched to a gene; V was cut back by 3 bases and J by 5 bases. This CDR3 has 17 amino acids. CDR3 residues: CASSIGVGLAGDNEQFF. The CDR3 DNA follows: TGTGCCAGTAGTATCGGGGTGGGACTAGCGGGAGACAATGAGCAGTTCTTC.

This sequence joins TRBV7-9 and TRBJ1-1; the D is unclear. V was clipped by 5 bases and J by 1 base, with 11 bases between them. CDR1 is SEHNR and CDR2 is FQNEAQ in the germline V gene (reference sequence). The CDR3 loop spans 14 amino acids. The CDR3, as DNA: TGTGCCAGCAGCCCTCCCGCCTGGAACACTGAAGCTTTCTTT. This sequence encodes CASSPPAWNTEAFF.

V usage is TRBV10-3 and J usage is TRBJ1-2; 7 bases are shared with TRBD1. Germline V lookup: CDR1 ENHRY, CDR2 SYGVKD. The CDR3 totals 14 residues. Trimming cost V 5 bases and J 5 bases; bases outside gene matches: 8. CDR3 amino acids: CAISSGQPPYGYTF. As DNA, the CDR3 is TGTGCCATCAGTTCGGGACAGCCACCGTATGGCTACACCTTC.

The chain combines TRBV27 with TRBJ1-2; 8 nucleotides agree with TRBD1. The CDR3 has 15 amino acids. After removal of 3 bases from V and 4 bases from J, the junction contained 7 bases not matched to a gene. In germline, CDR1 is MNHEY, CDR2 SMNVEV (reference sequence). The CDR3 loop is CASSFRRTGPYGYTF. The CDR3 DNA reads as TGTGCCAGCAGTTTCCGTAGGACAGGGCCCTATGGCTACACCTTC.

This clonotype came up a few times. CDR3 nucleotides: TGTGCCAGCAGCTTCGACGGGAGAAATCAGCCCCAGCATTTT. It codes for CASSFDGRNQPQHF. The V and J genes are TRBV7-2 and TRBJ1-5; D not resolved. V gave up 3 bases and J gave up 4 bases, with 10 bases separating them. This CDR3 has 14 amino acids. The germline CDR1 and CDR2 sequences are SGHTA and FQGNSA.

The chain couples TRBV11-1 to TRBJ2-5; TRBD2 agrees at 9 bases. Per germline, CDR1 SGHAT and CDR2 FQDESV (reference sequence). The CDR3 loop spans 17 amino acids. V was pared by 3 bases and J by 6 bases, with 14 bases of the junction left unmatched. The CDR3 spells CASSFNSWTSARQTQYF. The CDR3 region has the DNA TGTGCCAGCAGCTTTAATTCTTGGACTAGCGCCCGTCAGACCCAGTACTTC.

The chain combines TRBV11-3 with TRBJ1-1; maybe TRBD1 (6 bases). The CDR3 is 13 residues long. The ends were cut back, 8 bases at V and 2 bases at J, with 12 bases in the middle. Germline CDR1 is SGHNT and CDR2 is YENEEA. The CDR3 region is CASGRGSNTEAFF. The CDR3, as DNA: TGTGCCAGCGGCAGGGGATCCAACACTGAAGCTTTCTTT.

The CDR3 nucleotides are TGTGCCAGCAGCAGTGAGTTTTTCTACGAGCAGTACTTC. Protein: CASSSEFFYEQYF. The rearrangement uses TRBV7-2 and TRBJ2-7; no reliable D call. Germline CDR1 SGHTA, CDR2 FQGNSA. The CDR3 runs 13 residues. Deletions cut 5 bases from V and 3 bases from J, with 11 bases between. Full variable domain (outside the CDR3, taken from reference TRBV7-2 and TRBJ2-7): GAGVSQSPSNKVTEKGKDVELRCDPISGHTALYWYRQSLGQGLEFLIYFQGNSAPDKSGLPSDRFSAERTGGSVSTLTIQRTQQEDSAVYLCASSSEFFYEQYFGPGTRLTVT.

The genes are TRBV7-2 and TRBJ2-1; D tentatively reads TRBD1 or TRBD2 (5 bases each). Germline V gives CDR1 SGHTA, CDR2 FQGNSA. This CDR3 comprises 12 residues. V lost 4 bases and J lost 11, with 12 bases in between. The CDR3 is CASSSPPGQQFF. The CDR3 nucleotides are TGTGCCAGCAGCTCTCCACCGGGACAGCAGTTCTTC.

V gene TRBV7-9 combines with J gene TRBJ1-3; D ambiguous. The CDR3 has 14 amino acids. Germline V CDR1 and CDR2: SEHNR, FQNEAQ (reference sequence). Trimming shortened V by 1 base and J by 2 bases, and 6 bases separated the two germline ends. The CDR3 loop reads CASSLGVAGNTIYF. In DNA form, the CDR3 reads TGTGCCAGCAGCTTAGGCGTGGCTGGAAACACCATATATTTT.

The chain joins TRBV28 to TRBJ2-7, with 8 nucleotides matching TRBD2. Germline CDR1 and CDR2: MDHEN and SYDVKM. The V segment lost 4 bases and the J segment 6 bases; nucleotides outside the gene matches: 8. The CDR3 runs 14 residues. The CDR3 DNA reads TGTGCCAGCAGTTCGACGGGACTAGTCTCCGAGCAGTACTTC. The encoded protein is CASSSTGLVSEQYF.

The chain recombines TRBV28 with TRBJ1-2; TRBD1 agrees at 9 bases. J gave up 14 bases and V 7 bases, and 11 bases lay outside the gene matches. Germline CDR1 MDHEN, CDR2 SYDVKM. The CDR3 loop spans 12 amino acids. This CDR3 reads CASTTGGTGTTF. CDR3 DNA sequence: TGTGCCAGCACCACCGGAGGGACAGGGACTACCTTC.

The chain joins TRBV7-9 to TRBJ2-7, with TRBD2 matching 9 bases. Per germline, CDR1 SEHNR and CDR2 FQNEAQ (reference sequence). There are 15 residues in the CDR3. V lost 5 bases, J lost 2 bases, and 7 bases stayed unmatched. The CDR3 DNA sequence: TGTGCCAGCAGCCTGGGGCTAGCGGGGACCTACGAGCAGTACTTC. Its translation is CASSLGLAGTYEQYF. Variable domain in full (rest from reference TRBV7-9 and TRBJ2-7): DTGVSQNPRHKITKRGQNVTFRCDPISEHNRLYWYRQTLGQGPEFLTYFQNEAQLEKSRLLSDRFSAERPKGSFSTLEIQRTEQGDSAMYLCASSLGLAGTYEQYFGPGTRLTVT.

This clonotype was observed a handful of times. The V call is TRBV20-1, the J call TRBJ1-1, with a possible D match to TRBD1 (6 bases). Germline V gives CDR1 DFQATT, CDR2 SNEGSKA (reference sequence). With 0 bases removed from V and 3 bases from J, the gap between germline ends came to 14 bases. This CDR3 has 15 residues. CDR3 nucleotide sequence: TGCAGTGCTAGAGATTCCGGGACAACTTACACTGAAGCTTTCTTT. It codes for CSARDSGTTYTEAFF.

This rearrangement joins TRBV7-9 to TRBJ1-1; no clear D gene. CDR1 is SEHNR, CDR2 FQNEAQ, per germline (reference sequence). CDR3 length: 17 amino acids. With 1 base removed from V and 3 bases from J, the gap between germline ends came to 18 bases. The CDR3 nucleotides are TGTGCCAGCAGCTTAGTGTCTTTTTGGCCGCTTCACACTGAAGCTTTCTTT. Amino acid sequence: CASSLVSFWPLHTEAFF.

The rearrangement joins TRBV7-9 to TRBJ1-5, with D perhaps TRBD1 (5 bases). The length of the CDR3 is 15 residues. V was shortened by 5 bases and J by 6 bases, with 17 bases between the two germline ends. CDR1 and CDR2 from the germline V gene are SEHNR and FQNEAQ (reference sequence). In nucleotides, the CDR3 is TGTGCCAGCAGCCCTCTAAAGGGGCCCGTTCAGCCCCAGCATTTT. The encoded protein is CASSPLKGPVQPQHF.

The chain uses TRBV20-1 and TRBJ1-1, with TRBD1 matching over 7 bases. The germline CDR1 and CDR2 sequences are DFQATT and SNEGSKA (reference sequence). This CDR3 region has 10 residues. CDR3: CRCLQGEAFF. For the CDR3, the DNA is TGCAGATGCTTACAGGGGGAAGCTTTCTTT.

The chain recombines TRBV7-3 with TRBJ2-2; 10 bases align to TRBD1. The V and J ends lost 4 bases and 7 bases, in that order; junction bases with no gene match: 9. The V gene's germline CDR1 is SGHTA and CDR2 FQGTGA. This CDR3 spans 16 amino acids. The CDR3 spells CASSSYRDRGNGELFF. The CDR3 coding sequence is TGTGCCAGCAGCTCCTACCGGGACAGGGGTAACGGGGAGCTGTTTTTT.

This chain joins TRBV6-2 or TRBV6-3 and TRBJ1-2; TRBD1 might be the D (6 bases). The germline V gene has CDR1 MNHEY and CDR2 SVGEGT. The ends were cut back, 6 bases at V and 3 bases at J, with 17 bases in the middle. This CDR3 has 15 residues. CDR3 loop: CASRDRDMGYYGYTF. The CDR3 DNA is TGTGCCAGCAGAGACCGGGACATGGGATACTATGGCTACACCTTC.

This clonotype showed up just a few times. The chain uses TRBV15 and TRBJ1-6; 7 bases agree with TRBD1. The CDR3 extends over 17 amino acids. Germline lookup yields CDR1 LNHNV and CDR2 YYDKDF (reference sequence). V trimming: 0 bases; J trimming: 8 bases; junction bases outside the gene matches: 10. CDR3: CATSRDRGGGGDSPLHF. CDR3 DNA sequence: TGTGCCACCAGCAGAGATCGAGGAGGGGGCGGCGATTCACCCCTCCACTTT. The full variable domain, completed using reference TRBV15 and TRBJ1-6, is DAMVIQNPRYQVTQFGKPVTLSCSQTLNHNVMYWYQQKSSQAPKLLFHYYDKDFNNEADTPDNFQSRRPNTSFCFLDIRSPGLGDTAMYLCATSRDRGGGGDSPLHFGNGTRLTVT.